Listed below are T cell receptor beta chains from one sample, sequenced in a study of OX40 agonist ivuxolimab in advanced cancers. TCRdb's table, derived via immunoSEQ multiplex PCR, lists solely in-frame clones and lacks some. The profile covers approximately 80,000 clones, with around 91% appearing a single time and less than 0.35% taken by the ten largest. The sample here was CD4+ or CD8+ T cells sorted from blood, taken in a trial of the OX40 agonist ivuxolimab. Every receptor here comes from an adult with an advanced solid tumor such as melanoma, head and neck, liver or kidney cancer. Each CDR3 is given with its conserved first and last residue. Fields, in order: J gene, V gene, D gene, clone size, CDR3 DNA, CDR3 protein. A D gene is named only where the DNA matches it firmly. Expanded clones are given a class, and other clones once, few, many or no size at all.

TRBJ2-1 | TRBV7-3 | TRBD2 | - | TGTGCCAGCAGCCCCACCCGGAGCGGGGGGGTTAATGAGCAGTTCTTC | CASSPTRSGGVNEQFF
TRBJ2-6 | TRBV28 | TRBD1 | - | TGTGCCAGCAGTATCCCCGGGACAGGTCCCTCTGGGGCCAACGTCCTGACTTTC | CASSIPGTGPSGANVLTF
TRBJ2-1 | TRBV5-1 | TRBD2 | - | TGCGCCAGCAGCTCATGGGGGAAAGGGGCTAGCGGGGTTTCCAATGAGCAGTTCTTC | CASSSWGKGASGVSNEQFF
TRBJ2-7 | TRBV7-6 | - | - | TGTGCCAGCAGCTCCTCAACAGGGTACGAGCAGTACTTC | CASSSSTGYEQYF
TRBJ2-1 | TRBV5-1 | TRBD2 | - | TGCGCCAGCAGCTCACTGTTAGGGGCGGGGGGACGCAATGAGCAGTTCTTC | CASSSLLGAGGRNEQFF
TRBJ2-5 | TRBV27 | TRBD2 | - | TGTGCCAGCAGTATGGGGGGCGGGGGGGCCGAAGAGACCCAGTACTTC | CASSMGGGGAEETQYF
TRBJ2-1 | TRBV7-9 | - | - | TGTGCCAGCAGCTTACTTGATGAGCAGTTCTTC | CASSLLDEQFF
TRBJ2-3 | TRBV7-2 | TRBD2 | - | TGTGCCAGCAGCTTTAGCGGGGGGCGGGGAGATACGCAGTATTTT | CASSFSGGRGDTQYF
TRBJ2-1 | TRBV2 | TRBD1 | - | TGTGCCAGCAGGGAAGGACAGGGGGGATACAATGAGCAGTTCTTC | CASREGQGGYNEQFF
TRBJ1-4 | TRBV4-1 | - | - | TGCGCCAGCAGCGAGATTGGAAAACTGTTTTTT | CASSEIGKLFF
TRBJ1-1 | TRBV29-1 | - | - | TGCAGCGTTGAAGATGGTCCTGAAGCTTTCTTT | CSVEDGPEAFF
TRBJ1-6 | TRBV11-2 | TRBD1 | - | TGTGCCAGCAGCTCCCGATCAGGGGGAGGAGATTCACCCCTCCACTTT | CASSSRSGGGDSPLHF
TRBJ1-1 | TRBV10-1 | TRBD1 | - | TGCGCCAGCAGAGAGGGACAGGGGGCCACTGAAGCTTTCTTT | CASREGQGATEAFF
TRBJ2-7 | TRBV14 | TRBD1 | - | TGTGCCAGCAGCCCACTGGGACAGGGGGTCTACGAGCAGTACTTC | CASSPLGQGVYEQYF
TRBJ1-1 | TRBV20-1 | - | few | TGCAGTGCTAGAGATGGTCCTGAAGCTTTCTTT | CSARDGPEAFF
TRBJ1-2 | TRBV7-9 | - | - | TGTGCCAGCAGTTTACAGAGCTATGGCTACACCTTC | CASSLQSYGYTF
TRBJ1-1 | TRBV14 | - | - | TGTGCCAGCAGCCAGATACGGAACACTGAAGCTTTCTTT | CASSQIRNTEAFF
TRBJ1-1 | TRBV6-5 | - | - | TGTGCCAGCATGAGACCCGAGAGGGAGACTGAAGCTTTCTTT | CASMRPERETEAFF
TRBJ1-5 | TRBV5-1 | TRBD1 | - | TGCGCCAGCAGCTTACAGGGGGAGCAGCCCCAGCATTTT | CASSLQGEQPQHF
TRBJ1-1 | TRBV29-1 | - | - | TGCAGCGTTGCGGCCTCCCTATTGAACACTGAAGCTTTCTTT | CSVAASLLNTEAFF
TRBJ1-2 | TRBV19 | - | few | TGTGCCAGTAGTGGGGGCGGTGGCTACACCTTC | CASSGGGGYTF
TRBJ1-1 | TRBV11-3 | - | - | TGTGCCAGCAGCCGGGACACCCTGGGGAGGGCTTTCTTT | CASSRDTLGRAFF
TRBJ1-2 | TRBV19 | - | - | TGTGCCAGTAAGCCTATGGGAGGTAACTATGGCTACACCTTC | CASKPMGGNYGYTF
TRBJ1-2 | TRBV28 | - | few | TGTGCCAGCAGTCTACCGGGAGGGGGTGGTGGCTACACCTTC | CASSLPGGGGGYTF
TRBJ2-4 | TRBV14 | - | - | TGTGCCAGCAGCCAAGTGGGGTACGGCAAAAACATTCAGTACTTC | CASSQVGYGKNIQYF
TRBJ1-1 | TRBV4-1 | TRBD1 | - | TGCGCCAGCAGCCAAGAGGGACAGGGGGGGTGGACTGAAGCTTTCTTT | CASSQEGQGGWTEAFF
TRBJ2-3 | TRBV19 | - | - | TGTGCCAGTAGTATCCCCGGACTAAAACCTAGCACAGATACGCAGTATTTT | CASSIPGLKPSTDTQYF
TRBJ1-6 | TRBV6-1 | - | - | TGTGCCAGCAGTGTTGAGGGCACCGCTTCACCCCTCCACTTT | CASSVEGTASPLHF
TRBJ2-7 | TRBV5-1 | TRBD2 | - | TGCGCCAGCACGGGTACACTAGCGGGCGAGCAGTACTTC | CASTGTLAGEQYF
TRBJ2-1 | TRBV18 | TRBD2 | - | TGTGCCAGCGCAGCCACTAGCGGGGGGACGTATAATGAGCAGTTCTTC | CASAATSGGTYNEQFF
TRBJ1-1 | TRBV27 | TRBD1 | - | TGTGCCAGCAGTTTCCTCCGGGACAGCTTACGAGACCCGAACACTGAAGCTTTCTTT | CASSFLRDSLRDPNTEAFF
TRBJ2-5 | TRBV19 | - | - | TGTGCCAGTAGTATAGCCGACATAGAGCGACAAGAGACCCAGTACTTC | CASSIADIERQETQYF
TRBJ1-2 | TRBV18 | - | - | TGTGCCAGCTCACCAGGACCAGGGTCTAACTATGGCTACACCTTC | CASSPGPGSNYGYTF
TRBJ1-6 | TRBV5-1 | - | few | TGCGCCAGCAGCTCCGACCGGGCCGCGAATTCACCCCTCCACTTT | CASSSDRAANSPLHF
TRBJ1-1 | TRBV6-4 | TRBD1 | - | TGTGCCAGCAGTCCCCGGACAGGGATGAACACTGAAGCTTTCTTT | CASSPRTGMNTEAFF
TRBJ1-4 | TRBV6-1 | - | - | TGTGCCAGCAGTGAAACTCGGGGGCTCCGTGAAAAACTGTTTTTT | CASSETRGLREKLFF
TRBJ1-5 | TRBV19 | TRBD1 | - | TGTGCCAGTAGTATAGATAACAGGGGGGATCAGCCCCAGCATTTT | CASSIDNRGDQPQHF
TRBJ1-3 | TRBV28 | - | - | TGTGCCAGCAGCCCGTGGGCGTCTGGAAACACCATATATTTT | CASSPWASGNTIYF
TRBJ2-2 | TRBV6-6 | TRBD1 | - | TGTGCCAGCAGCCTCGACAGGGGGCTGGGCGGGGAGCTGTTTTTT | CASSLDRGLGGELFF
TRBJ1-2 | TRBV19 | - | - | TGTGCCAGTAGTATAGACAAGACAGTGGGGTATGGCTACACCTTC | CASSIDKTVGYGYTF
TRBJ1-2 | TRBV6-5 | - | - | TGTGCCAGCAGTCCAGGACGGGGGGACTATGGCTACACCTTC | CASSPGRGDYGYTF
TRBJ2-7 | TRBV30 | TRBD2 | - | TGTGCCTGGACCCGGGGGGGAGGTGAGCAGTACTTC | CAWTRGGGEQYF
TRBJ2-3 | TRBV10-3 | TRBD2 | - | TGTGCCATCAGCGTTGGGGGGGGAGAAGATACGCAGTATTTT | CAISVGGGEDTQYF
TRBJ2-5 | TRBV6-1 | - | - | TGTGCCAGCAGTGAAATGACTGTAAAAGAGACCCAGTACTTC | CASSEMTVKETQYF
TRBJ1-5 | TRBV10-2 | - | - | TGCGCCAGCAGGAGCGGGAGTAGCAATCAGCCCCAGCATTTT | CASRSGSSNQPQHF
TRBJ2-2 | TRBV19 | - | once | TGTGCCAGTAGTATTAGGGGGGATGTGAACACCGGGGAGCTGTTTTTT | CASSIRGDVNTGELFF
TRBJ2-3 | TRBV30 | - | - | TGTGCCTGGGGCAGGATCACCACAGATACGCAGTATTTT | CAWGRITTDTQYF
TRBJ2-5 | TRBV11-3 | - | - | TGTGCCAGCAGCTCCGGTCGGGAGCAAGAGACCCAGTACTTC | CASSSGREQETQYF
TRBJ1-4 | TRBV10-3 | - | - | TGTGCCATCAGTACAGCAACAGGGTACGGAGAAAAACTGTTTTTT | CAISTATGYGEKLFF
TRBJ2-5 | TRBV4-1 | TRBD1 | - | TGCGCCAGCAGCCAAGCGACAGGGAGCATACAAGAGACCCAGTACTTC | CASSQATGSIQETQYF
TRBJ1-5 | TRBV10-2 | - | - | TGCGCCAGCAGCCCGCCCGGGCCTAGCAATCAGCCCCAGCATTTT | CASSPPGPSNQPQHF
TRBJ2-6 | TRBV7-8 | TRBD1 | - | TGTGCCAGCAGCTTAGGGACAGGGTCGACCGTCCTGACTTTC | CASSLGTGSTVLTF
TRBJ2-6 | TRBV5-1 | - | few | TGCGCCAGCGGTACGGGGGTCGGGGCCAACGTCCTGACTTTC | CASGTGVGANVLTF
TRBJ2-7 | TRBV6-6 | TRBD1 | - | TGTGCCAGCAGCCGACAGGGAAGCTCCTACGAGCAGTACTTC | CASSRQGSSYEQYF
TRBJ1-1 | TRBV28 | - | - | TGTGCCAGCAGCCAAGCCGCAGTTGAAGCTTTCTTT | CASSQAAVEAFF
TRBJ1-5 | TRBV28 | - | - | TGTGCCAGCAGAGCCAGCAATCAGCCCCAGCATTTT | CASRASNQPQHF
TRBJ2-7 | TRBV5-1 | - | - | TGCGCCAGCAGCGTCGGTTCTGGGGTTTGGAGCTACGAGCAGTACTTC | CASSVGSGVWSYEQYF
TRBJ1-2 | TRBV12-5 | - | - | TGTGCTAGTGGTTTGGTATTGGGGAGTAACTATGGCTACACCTTC | CASGLVLGSNYGYTF
TRBJ2-5 | TRBV2 | TRBD2 | - | TGTGCCAGCACTGAGGCTAGCGGGGGAGCGGAGACCCAGTACTTC | CASTEASGGAETQYF